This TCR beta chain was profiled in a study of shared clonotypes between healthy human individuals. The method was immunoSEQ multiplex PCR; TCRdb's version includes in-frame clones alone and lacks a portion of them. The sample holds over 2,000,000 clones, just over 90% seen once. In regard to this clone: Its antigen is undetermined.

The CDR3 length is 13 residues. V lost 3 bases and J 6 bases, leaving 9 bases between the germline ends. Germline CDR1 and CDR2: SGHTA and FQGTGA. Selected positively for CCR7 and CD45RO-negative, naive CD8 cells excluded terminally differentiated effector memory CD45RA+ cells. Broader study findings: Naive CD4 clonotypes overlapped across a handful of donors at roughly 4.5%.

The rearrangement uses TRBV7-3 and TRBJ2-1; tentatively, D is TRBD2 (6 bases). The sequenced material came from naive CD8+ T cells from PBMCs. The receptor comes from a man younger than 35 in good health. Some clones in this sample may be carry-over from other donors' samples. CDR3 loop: CASSLGGFNEQFF. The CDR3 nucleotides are TGTGCCAGCAGCTTGGGAGGCTTCAATGAGCAGTTCTTC.